The 32 T cell receptor beta chains below were found in one sample sequenced in a study of sequential checkpoint blockade in melanoma. Stated treatment: randomized to nivolumab then ipilimumab (arm A) or the reverse (arm B). The protocol was immunoSEQ multiplex PCR, while the TCRdb copy is restricted to in-frame clones and leaves out a portion. The table has around 20,000 clones, more than 70% seen once; the top ten hold 35% to 40%. This sample comprised CD8+ T cells sorted from blood (inferred from file names), obtained from a patient given nivolumab and ipilimumab in sequence. The receptors originated from a human donor with melanoma.

The chain combines TRBV28 with TRBJ2-7; unclear D gene. The V end lost 2 bases, the J end lost 4 bases, and 9 bases lay between the germline ends. Germline assignment: CDR1 MDHEN and CDR2 SYDVKM. The CDR3 is 13 residues long. This chain's CDR3 is CASSLRQRYEQYF. The CDR3 nucleotides are TGTGCCAGCAGTTTAAGGCAGAGGTACGAGCAGTACTTC.

This clone was seen a few times. The CDR3 region has the DNA TGTGCCAGTAGTATAAGAGCAGGGATTGTCTATGGCTACACCTTC. Protein product: CASSIRAGIVYGYTF. V is TRBV19 and J is TRBJ1-2, with a weak D call TRBD1 (5 bases). The length of the CDR3 is 15 residues. The germline V and J ends were trimmed by 2 bases and 4 bases, with 14 bases remaining between them. From germline, CDR1 is LNHDA and CDR2 SQIVND (reference sequence).

This clone was observed a single time. The V and J genes are TRBV11-2 and TRBJ1-1; 9 positions match TRBD1. The germline CDR1 and CDR2 sequences are SGHAT and FQNNGV. Trimming removed 3 bases from V and 1 base from J; junction bases left unmatched: 3. The CDR3 totals 15 residues. In DNA form, the CDR3 reads TGTGCCAGCAGCTTCGGGACAGGGACGAACACTGAAGCTTTCTTT. Translated, it gives CASSFGTGTNTEAFF.

This clone has just one count. The J gene is TRBJ1-2, the V gene TRBV5-8; D not certain. V was trimmed by 0 bases and J by 8 bases, leaving 29 bases between them. This CDR3 has 19 residues. Germline assignment: CDR1 SGHTS and CDR2 YDEGEE. CDR3 sequence: CASSLASFLQEIGDDGYTF. As DNA, the CDR3 is TGTGCCAGCAGCTTGGCCTCATTTTTGCAGGAAATTGGCGATGACGGCTACACCTTC. The full variable domain, completed using reference TRBV5-8 and TRBJ1-2, is EAGVTQSPTHLIKTRGQQATLRCSPISGHTSVYWYQQALGLGLQFLLWYDEGEERNRGNFPPRFSGRQFPNYSSELNVNALELEDSALYLCASSLASFLQEIGDDGYTFGSGTRLTVV.

The chain couples TRBV29-1 to TRBJ2-1; D gene unclear. The germline CDR1 and CDR2 sequences are SQVTM and ANQGSEA. V shed 4 bases and J shed 4 bases, with 8 bases lying between them. The CDR3 totals 12 residues. CDR3 DNA: TGCAGCGTTGTGGGCCTGTACAATGAGCAGTTCTTC. Translation gives CSVVGLYNEQFF.

This clone was detected once. The V call is TRBV7-8, the J call TRBJ1-1, with 8 bases identical to TRBD1. The germline gives CDR1 SGHVS, CDR2 FQNEAQ. With 3 bases clipped from V and 0 bases from J, the junction kept 3 bases outside the gene matches. This CDR3 comprises 15 residues. The CDR3 sequence: CASSFGTGLNTEAFF. CDR3 DNA: TGTGCCAGCAGCTTTGGGACAGGATTGAACACTGAAGCTTTCTTT.

This chain joins TRBV6-5 and TRBJ2-7, with TRBD1 as a possible D gene (6 bases). This CDR3 spans 15 amino acids. Trimming pared 4 bases from V and 4 bases from J, leaving 17 bases between. Germline V gives CDR1 MNHEY, CDR2 SVGAGI. The CDR3 DNA sequence: TGTGCCAGCAGTTCTTTGACAGGCACGATTTACGAGCAGTACTTC. Its translation: CASSSLTGTIYEQYF.

V gene TRBV19 combines with J gene TRBJ2-5, with D perhaps matching TRBD2 (6 bases). The J call is in doubt because the DNA end fits TRBJ2-7 better. CDR1 is LNHDA and CDR2 is SQIVND in the germline V gene (reference sequence). The CDR3 covers 15 residues. The chain's CDR3 is CASSAWYGGSYEQYF. The CDR3 DNA sequence: TGTGCCAGTAGTGCGTGGTACGGGGGATCCTACGAGCAGTACTTC.

The rearrangement uses TRBV30 and TRBJ1-5; the match to TRBD1 covers 10 bases. V was pared by 7 bases and J by 6 bases, with 6 bases of the junction left unmatched. This CDR3 spans 13 amino acids. The V gene's germline CDR1 is GTSNPN and CDR2 SVGIG (reference sequence). The CDR3 loop is CALGQGRGQPQHF. CDR3 DNA: TGTGCCTTGGGACAGGGGAGAGGTCAGCCCCAGCATTTT.

The chain links TRBV5-6 to TRBJ2-1; 7 nucleotides match TRBD2. Trimming took 4 bases from V and 4 from J; bases not matched to a gene: 11. Looked up from germline, CDR1 is SGHDT and CDR2 is YYEEEE. This CDR3 has 16 amino acids. The CDR3 loop reads CASSLTTSLRYNEQFF. The DNA of the CDR3 is TGTGCCAGCAGCCTAACGACTAGCCTAAGGTACAATGAGCAGTTCTTC.

This clone was found a few times. Here the CDR3 reads CASSAWYGGSYEQYF. The CDR3 nucleotides read TGTGCCAGTAGTGCGTGGTACGGGGGATCCTACGAGCAGTACTTC. J is TRBJ2-7 and V is TRBV19, with a weak D call TRBD2 (6 bases). Germline V gene sequence: CDR1 LNHDA, CDR2 SQIVND (reference sequence). Between the trimmed V and J ends, which lost 5 bases and 1 base, there was a span of 15 bases. The CDR3 covers 15 residues.

The rearrangement uses TRBV5-1 and TRBJ1-1, with TRBD1 matching 7 bases. CDR1 SGHRS and CDR2 YFSETQ come from the germline V gene. The CDR3 loop spans 14 amino acids. Trimming took 3 bases from V and 0 from J; bases not matched to a gene: 2. Written as DNA, the CDR3 is TGCGCCAGCAGCTGGGACAGCATGAACACTGAAGCTTTCTTT. Amino acid sequence: CASSWDSMNTEAFF.

The gene calls are TRBV4-2 and TRBJ1-1; 9 bases fit TRBD1. There are 15 residues in the CDR3. Germline CDR1 and CDR2: LGHNA and YNFKEQ. The trim removed 2 bases at V and 0 bases at J, leaving 1 base unmatched. The CDR3 region has the DNA TGTGCCAGCAGCCAATGGGACAGGGTGAACACTGAAGCTTTCTTT. This gives the protein CASSQWDRVNTEAFF.

This chain connects TRBV7-9 to TRBJ2-5; maybe TRBD1 (5 bases). The tail of the sequence fits TRBJ2-7 better, so the J call may be wrong. Germline CDR1 reads SEHNR; CDR2 reads FQNEAQ (reference sequence). The CDR3 contains 12 residues. CDR3 DNA: TGTGCCAGCAGCTTAAAGGGGTACGAGCAGTACTTC. Amino acid sequence: CASSLKGYEQYF.

CDR3 amino acids: CASSLVGLSYEQYF. The CDR3 nucleotides are TGTGCCAGCAGCTTAGTTGGCTTATCCTACGAGCAGTACTTC. This chain links TRBV7-9 with TRBJ2-7, with no clear D. In germline, CDR1 is SEHNR, CDR2 FQNEAQ (reference sequence). The CDR3 totals 14 residues. Trimming shortened V by 1 base and J by 1 base, and 8 bases separated the two germline ends.

Details on this clone: The germline gene is not matched at one end of the junction; a read error may be the cause. The chain links TRBV27 to TRBJ1-2; tentatively, D is TRBD1 (5 bases). CDR1 MNHEY and CDR2 SMNVEV come from the germline V gene (reference sequence). The CDR3 has 13 residues. The CDR3 here is CASSLWRGYGYTF. The DNA of the CDR3 is TGTGCCAGCAGCTTATGGAGGGGTTATGGCTACACCTTC.

The gene calls are TRBV7-3 and TRBJ1-1; D is undetermined. Trimming took off 9 bases at V and 1 base at J, with 9 bases between the two ends. Germline V gene sequence: CDR1 SGHTA, CDR2 FQGTGA. This CDR3 spans 12 amino acids. The CDR3 DNA follows: TGTGCCAGTGGACTGAAGAACACTGAAGCTTTCTTT. Protein: CASGLKNTEAFF.

The genes are TRBV28 and TRBJ1-5, with TRBD1 matching 11 bases. Germline-derived CDR1 and CDR2 are MDHEN and SYDVKM. The CDR3 loop spans 15 amino acids. Unmatched junction bases numbered 7, after V lost 6 bases and J lost 6 bases. CDR3 coding DNA: TGTGCCAGCAGGCGAGGGACAGGGGGAAGTCAGCCCCAGCATTTT. Amino acid sequence: CASRRGTGGSQPQHF.

The CDR3 spells CASSPRGPGGEQYF. CDR3 in DNA: TGCGCCAGCAGTCCCAGGGGGCCTGGGGGGGAGCAGTACTTC. This chain connects TRBV10-1 to TRBJ2-7, with 8 bases lining up with TRBD1. The CDR3 sequence is 14 residues long. Germline lookup yields CDR1 WNHNN and CDR2 SYGVQD (reference sequence). V shed 5 bases, J shed 7 bases, and the junction held 10 bases outside the gene matches.

CDR3 DNA sequence: TGCAGCGTGACCGGCGGCGCGGTGGGCTACGAGCAGTACTTC. Its translation is CSVTGGAVGYEQYF. The chain carries TRBV29-1 and TRBJ2-7; D call uncertain. Germline CDR1 and CDR2: SQVTM and ANQGSEA. V lost 6 bases and J 3 bases, leaving 18 bases between the germline ends. This CDR3 is 14 amino acids long.

The genes are TRBV5-4 and TRBJ1-2, with a tentative D call TRBD1 (5 bases). The CDR3 consists of 15 residues. The V gene's germline CDR1 is SGHNT and CDR2 YYREEE (reference sequence). V lost 4 bases and J 4 bases, leaving 17 bases between the germline ends. The CDR3: CASSLPGESGYGYTF. DNA for the CDR3: TGTGCCAGCAGCCTCCCGGGGGAGTCTGGCTATGGCTACACCTTC.

The genes are TRBV10-1 and TRBJ1-5; maybe TRBD1 (5 bases). The germline CDR1 and CDR2 sequences are WNHNN and SYGVQD (reference sequence). V was shortened by 2 bases and J by 2 bases, with 16 bases between the two germline ends. This CDR3 region has 17 residues. As DNA, the CDR3 is TGCGCCAGCAGTGAGATGGGGGGGGGTGAGGGCAATCAGCCCCAGCATTTT. Protein: CASSEMGGGEGNQPQHF.

The chain has TRBV28 and TRBJ1-5, with D uncertain. With 3 bases removed from V and 0 bases from J, the gap between germline ends came to 15 bases. The length of the CDR3 is 17 residues. Looked up from germline, CDR1 is MDHEN and CDR2 is SYDVKM. CDR3 nucleotide sequence: TGTGCCAGCAGTTTTTTCCGGGGTGAAAATAGCAATCAGCCCCAGCATTTT. It is translated as CASSFFRGENSNQPQHF.

This clone is a singleton in its sample. This sequence joins TRBV5-6 and TRBJ2-7, with D possibly matching TRBD2 (6 bases). This CDR3 has 13 amino acids. V was clipped by 3 bases and J by 1 base, with 8 bases between them. Per the germline V gene, CDR1 is SGHDT and CDR2 is YYEEEE. CDR3 protein: CASSSGRSYEQYF. The CDR3 coding sequence is TGTGCCAGCAGCTCGGGGAGGTCCTACGAGCAGTACTTC.

This sequence joins TRBV7-8 and TRBJ2-2; 8 nucleotides agree with TRBD2. Per germline, CDR1 SGHVS and CDR2 FQNEAQ. The CDR3 runs to 16 residues. Trimming cost V 3 bases and J 2 bases; bases outside gene matches: 5. CDR3 amino acids: CASSFKAGGNTGELFF. CDR3 in DNA: TGTGCCAGCAGCTTTAAGGCGGGGGGAAACACCGGGGAGCTGTTTTTT.

The chain combines TRBV13 with TRBJ1-5, with D perhaps TRBD1 (5 bases). The ends were cut back, 0 bases at V and 1 base at J, with 7 bases in the middle. This CDR3 has 15 amino acids. Germline assignment: CDR1 PRHDT and CDR2 FYEKMQ (reference sequence). Written as DNA, the CDR3 is TGTGCCAGCAGCTTAGGCGACAGAAGCAATCAGCCCCAGCATTTT. Protein: CASSLGDRSNQPQHF.

This chain connects TRBV7-9 to TRBJ1-4; 8 nucleotides match TRBD1. V shed 7 bases and J 8 bases; nucleotides not matched to a gene: 9. The CDR3 consists of 14 residues. Germline lookup yields CDR1 SEHNR and CDR2 FQNEAQ (reference sequence). CDR3 in amino acids: CASTETGEAEKLFF. In DNA, the CDR3 is TGTGCCAGCACCGAGACAGGGGAGGCAGAAAAACTGTTTTTT.

The chain employs TRBV23-1 and TRBJ2-7; 7 bases match TRBD2. TRBV23-1 is placed among ORFs of uncertain function. The trim removed 2 bases at V and 2 bases at J, leaving 3 bases unmatched. The CDR3 runs 14 residues. The chain's CDR3 is CASSQGGETYEQYF. The DNA for the CDR3 is TGCGCCAGCAGTCAAGGGGGGGAAACCTACGAGCAGTACTTC.

The sample holds a few counts of this clone. The J gene is TRBJ1-2, the V gene TRBV5-6; D is undetermined. The germline V and J ends were trimmed by 0 bases and 9 bases, with 15 bases remaining between them. Per the germline V gene, CDR1 is SGHDT and CDR2 is YYEEEE. The CDR3 covers 14 residues. The CDR3 is CASSLAPLRKSYTF. The CDR3 DNA reads TGTGCCAGCAGCTTGGCCCCCCTGAGGAAAAGCTACACCTTC.

The V call is TRBV7-9, the J call TRBJ2-7; D might be TRBD2 (5 bases). Trimming shortened V by 5 bases and J by 2 bases, and 10 bases separated the two germline ends. The CDR3 runs to 13 residues. CDR1 and CDR2 from the germline V gene are SEHNR and FQNEAQ (reference sequence). CDR3: CASSPGYPYEQYF. As DNA, the CDR3 is TGTGCCAGCAGCCCGGGGTACCCCTACGAGCAGTACTTC.

In this sample, this clone turned up once. CDR3 DNA: TGTGCCAGCAGCCGGACGACTAGGACAGATACGCAGTATTTT. Translating it yields CASSRTTRTDTQYF. The V and J genes are TRBV27 and TRBJ2-3; D possibly corresponds to TRBD2 (6 bases). Germline-derived CDR1 and CDR2 are MNHEY and SMNVEV (reference sequence). Trimming pared 6 bases from V and 3 bases from J, leaving 13 bases between. This CDR3 is 14 amino acids long.

J is TRBJ1-1 and V is TRBV9, with D perhaps matching TRBD1 (6 bases). Deletions cut 4 bases from V and 5 bases from J, with 12 bases between. CDR3 length: 13 amino acids. The germline CDR1 and CDR2 sequences are SGDLS and YYNGEE. The chain's CDR3 is CASSPTGLTEAFF. The CDR3, as DNA: TGTGCCAGCAGCCCTACAGGGTTAACTGAAGCTTTCTTT.